Each of the 19 T cell receptor beta chains below was sequenced from the same sample in a study of cytomegalovirus exposure and HLA in healthy donors. The PCR ran on 60 Vbeta and 13 Jbeta primers. Some clones are missing from TCRdb's copy, which holds only in-frame ones; the method was immunoSEQ multiplex PCR. The repertoire holds tens of thousands of clones, with around 70% as singletons. Sequenced material: PBMCs. The receptors originated from a middle-aged woman in good health and CMV-seropositive.

The rearrangement links TRBV9 to TRBJ2-1; 7 bases are shared with TRBD2. Germline V gene data show CDR1 as SGDLS and CDR2 as YYNGEE. V dropped 4 bases and J dropped 16; count of bases not matched to a gene: 14. The CDR3 length is 13 residues. Here the CDR3 reads CASSPRWGGVKFF. CDR3 nucleotide sequence: TGTGCCAGCAGCCCACGGTGGGGGGGGGTTAAATTCTTC.

Regarding this clone: The missing conserved phenylalanine or tryptophan at the end of this CDR3 makes a read error likely. The chain carries TRBV7-9 and TRBJ2-4, with 7 bases fitting TRBD1. The CDR3 has 13 amino acids. The V gene end was trimmed by 6 bases and the J gene end by 8 bases; junction bases not matched to a gene: 7. Germline V CDR1 and CDR2: SEHNR, FQNEAQ (reference sequence). The DNA for the CDR3 is TGTGCCAGCAGACACACAGGGGTGGACATTCAGTACGTC. Protein sequence: CASRHTGVDIQYV.

The chain recombines TRBV4-2 with TRBJ1-4; no firm D call. CDR1 and CDR2 from the germline V gene are LGHNA and YNFKEQ. The CDR3 spans 16 residues. V lost 1 base and J 3 bases, leaving 12 bases between the germline ends. The CDR3: CASSQVYSAANEKLFF. Here the CDR3 DNA reads TGTGCCAGCAGCCAAGTTTACTCGGCGGCTAATGAAAAACTGTTTTTT.

This clone was detected only a few times. The chain employs TRBV5-1 and TRBJ1-4; D unresolved. This CDR3 contains 12 residues. The germline gives CDR1 SGHRS, CDR2 YFSETQ. V shed 0 bases and J shed 8 bases, with 5 bases lying between them. The CDR3 DNA reads TGCGCCAGCAGCTTGGATAGAGAAAAACTGTTTTTT. The encoded protein is CASSLDREKLFF.

In this sample, this clone turned up once. The chain carries TRBV5-4 and TRBJ2-2, with TRBD1 matching 11 bases. Trimming at V came to 4 bases and at J to 4 bases, leaving 15 bases not matched to a gene. The V gene's germline CDR1 is SGHNT and CDR2 YYREEE (reference sequence). This CDR3 contains 19 residues. CDR3 DNA sequence: TGTGCCAGCAGCCCCGGACAGGGGGCTGCCAAGAGAACCACCGGGGAGCTGTTTTTT. Its translation is CASSPGQGAAKRTTGELFF.

J is TRBJ1-6 and V is TRBV5-1, with TRBD1 as a possible D gene (6 bases). The germline V gene encodes CDR1 SGHRS and CDR2 YFSETQ. Trimming removed 3 bases at V and 4 bases at J, with 14 bases between. The CDR3 loop spans 16 amino acids. CDR3 sequence reads: CASSSGQLVYNSPLHF. In DNA, the CDR3 is TGCGCCAGCAGCTCAGGACAGCTAGTTTATAATTCACCCCTCCACTTT.

The chain has TRBV4-3 and TRBJ1-5; possibly TRBD1 for D (6 bases). The germline gives CDR1 LGHNA, CDR2 YSLEER. The CDR3 has 15 amino acids. The V and J ends lost 0 bases and 4 bases respectively, with 10 bases between them. The CDR3 spells CASSQEAQGNQPQHF. The CDR3 coding sequence is TGCGCCAGCAGCCAAGAAGCACAGGGAAATCAGCCCCAGCATTTT.

The chain couples TRBV7-7 to TRBJ2-5; TRBD1 matches 8 bases. Germline CDR1 is SSHAT and CDR2 is FNYEAQ (reference sequence). The V segment lost 5 bases and the J segment 5 bases; nucleotides outside the gene matches: 7. This CDR3 region has 14 residues. DNA for the CDR3: TGTGCCAGCAGCGCGACAGGGGCGGGGGAGACCCAGTACTTC. Translated, it gives CASSATGAGETQYF.

Concerning this clone: One end of the junction fails to match germline, which may point to a read error. The CDR3 sequence: CASSYSPAGANTGELFF. DNA of the CDR3: TGTGCTAGCAGTTACTCTCCTGCGGGTGCGAACACCGGGGAGCTGTTTTTT. This chain links TRBV7-7 with TRBJ2-2, with D possibly TRBD2 on 5 matching bases. The length of the CDR3 is 17 residues. Germline V gene sequence: CDR1 SSHAT, CDR2 FNYEAQ (reference sequence).

The V call is TRBV11-3, the J call TRBJ2-3; TRBD2 agrees at 13 bases. Germline CDR1 is SGHNT and CDR2 is YENEEA. V was clipped by 5 bases and J by 0 bases; unmatched bases: 5. The CDR3 is 17 amino acids. The CDR3 region has the DNA TGTGCCAGCAGCCCGGGGACTAGCGGGGCTAGCACAGATACGCAGTATTTT. Amino acid sequence: CASSPGTSGASTDTQYF. The full variable domain, completed using reference TRBV11-3 and TRBJ2-3, is EAGVVQSPRYKIIEKKQPVAFWCNPISGHNTLYWYLQNLGQGPELLIRYENEEAVDDSQLPKDRFSAERLKGVDSTLKIQPAELGDSAVYLCASSPGTSGASTDTQYFGPGTRLTVL.

This clone was observed once. The chain recombines TRBV4-1 with TRBJ2-7; 7 bases map to TRBD1. From germline, CDR1 is MGHRA and CDR2 YSYEKL. The CDR3 consists of 19 residues. V was clipped by 0 bases and J by 2 bases; unmatched bases: 16. CDR3: CASSQDLQLGGGPAYEQYF. CDR3 in DNA: TGCGCCAGCAGCCAAGATCTGCAGCTAGGGGGCGGGCCAGCCTACGAGCAGTACTTC.

The V call is TRBV5-6, the J call TRBJ2-3; 8 nucleotides align to TRBD1. This CDR3 has 16 amino acids. V lost 4 bases and J lost 6; bases outside the gene matches: 13. Germline V lookup: CDR1 SGHDT, CDR2 YYEEEE. DNA of the CDR3: TGTGCCAGCAGCAGACGGACAGGGACAGTTAGGGATACGCAGTATTTT. Translated: CASSRRTGTVRDTQYF. The full variable domain, rest sourced from reference TRBV5-6 and TRBJ2-3, is DAGVTQSPTHLIKTRGQQVTLRCSPKSGHDTVSWYQQALGQGPQFIFQYYEEEERQRGNFPDRFSGHQFPNYSSELNVNALLLGDSALYLCASSRRTGTVRDTQYFGPGTRLTVL.

V and J are TRBV6-5 and TRBJ2-5; 7 positions agree with TRBD1. V lost 8 bases and J lost 3; bases outside the gene matches: 3. The germline gives CDR1 MNHEY, CDR2 SVGAGI. The CDR3 has 12 residues. The CDR3 bases are TGTGCCAGCTTAGACAGGGAAGAGACCCAGTACTTC. Amino acids: CASLDREETQYF.

The chain has TRBV2 and TRBJ2-6; 7 nucleotides align to TRBD1. CDR1 and CDR2 from the germline V gene are SNHLY and FYNNEI. The V segment lost 7 bases and the J segment 1 base; nucleotides outside the gene matches: 13. This CDR3 spans 18 amino acids. The CDR3 nucleotides read TGTGCCAGCAAAAGGGGGCATTCTCCCCAATCTGGGGCCAACGTCCTGACTTTC. Protein sequence: CASKRGHSPQSGANVLTF.

The chain has TRBV7-9 and TRBJ2-1, with 13 bases fitting TRBD2. Per germline, CDR1 SEHNR and CDR2 FQNEAQ (reference sequence). Unmatched junction bases numbered 8, after V lost 5 bases and J lost 7 bases. CDR3 length: 16 amino acids. The DNA of the CDR3 is TGTGCCAGCAGCACCCGGACTAGCGGGAGAGTTAATGAGCAGTTCTTC. Protein product: CASSTRTSGRVNEQFF.

Only one count was recorded for this clone. The CDR3 DNA reads as TGTGCCAACTCCGGGACACACCACCCCCGTTATCAGCCCCAGCATTTT. Translated: CANSGTHHPRYQPQHF. This chain uses TRBV21-1 with TRBJ1-5; the listed D gene, TRBD1, was not tested against the DNA. TRBV21-1 is listed as a pseudogene. The CDR3 sequence is 16 residues long.

The CDR3 nucleotides read TGTGCCAGCACGCTGACAGGGATGTCCGGGGAGCTGTTTTTT. Translation: CASTLTGMSGELFF. The chain joins TRBV6-4 to TRBJ2-2; 7 bases are a match to TRBD1. Germline loops: CDR1 MRHNA, CDR2 SNTAGT. This CDR3 region has 14 residues. After removal of 7 bases from V and 6 bases from J, the junction contained 8 bases not matched to a gene.

CDR3: CASSSGQGPNQPQHF. In DNA form, the CDR3 reads TGTGCCAGCAGCTCGGGACAGGGACCCAATCAGCCCCAGCATTTT. The rearrangement joins TRBV7-9 to TRBJ1-5, with 9 bases fitting TRBD1. This CDR3 is built from 15 residues. V lost 4 bases, J lost 3 bases, and 4 bases stayed unmatched. Germline CDR1 and CDR2: SEHNR and FQNEAQ (reference sequence). Looking up the rest from reference TRBV7-9 and TRBJ1-5 gives the full variable domain: DTGVSQNPRHKITKRGQNVTFRCDPISEHNRLYWYRQTLGQGPEFLTYFQNEAQLEKSRLLSDRFSAERPKGSFSTLEIQRTEQGDSAMYLCASSSGQGPNQPQHFGDGTRLSIL.

This clone was detected only once. The J gene is TRBJ1-1, the V gene TRBV28; D gene ambiguous. Per germline, CDR1 MDHEN and CDR2 SYDVKM. The CDR3 totals 13 residues. V lost 7 bases and J 10 bases, leaving 19 bases between the germline ends. Written as DNA, the CDR3 is TGTGCCAGCACACCCCCAGCCCGGGATAGAGCTTTCTTT. Residues: CASTPPARDRAFF.